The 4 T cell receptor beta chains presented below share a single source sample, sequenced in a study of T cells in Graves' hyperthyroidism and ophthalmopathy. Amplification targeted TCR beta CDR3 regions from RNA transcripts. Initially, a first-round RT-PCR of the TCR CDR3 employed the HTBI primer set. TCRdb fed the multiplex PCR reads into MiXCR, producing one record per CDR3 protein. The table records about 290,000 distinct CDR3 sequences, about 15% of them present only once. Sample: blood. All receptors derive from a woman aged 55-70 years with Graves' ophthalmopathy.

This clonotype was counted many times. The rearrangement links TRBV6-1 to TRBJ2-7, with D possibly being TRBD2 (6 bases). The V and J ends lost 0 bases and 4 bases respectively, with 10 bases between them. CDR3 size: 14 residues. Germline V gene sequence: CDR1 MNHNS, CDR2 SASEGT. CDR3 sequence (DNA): TGTGCCAGCAGTGAAGCAGGGACTGCATACGAGCAGTACTTC. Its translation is CASSEAGTAYEQYF.

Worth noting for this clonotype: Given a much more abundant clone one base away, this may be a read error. The CDR3 coding sequence is TGTGCCAGCAAGGGCTCTGCAGAGAACACTGAAGCTTTCTTT. Translating gives CASKGSAENTEAFF. This chain uses TRBV12-3 or TRBV12-4 with TRBJ1-1; D not resolved. Trimming took 7 bases from V and 1 from J, leaving 13 bases between them. The CDR3 consists of 14 residues.

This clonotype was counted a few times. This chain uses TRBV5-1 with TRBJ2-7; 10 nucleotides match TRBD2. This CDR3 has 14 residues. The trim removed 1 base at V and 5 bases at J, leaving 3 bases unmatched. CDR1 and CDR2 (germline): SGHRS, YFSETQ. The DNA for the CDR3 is TGCGCCAGCAGCTTGCCTAGCGGGAGCGACGAGCAGTACTTC. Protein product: CASSLPSGSDEQYF.

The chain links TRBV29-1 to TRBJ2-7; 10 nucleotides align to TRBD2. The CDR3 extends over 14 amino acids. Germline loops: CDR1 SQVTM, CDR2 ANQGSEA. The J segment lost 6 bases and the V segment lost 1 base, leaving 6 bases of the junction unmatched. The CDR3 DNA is TGCAGCGTTGAAGTGAGCGGGGGGGCCGTCGAGCAGTACTTC. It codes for CSVEVSGGAVEQYF.